One sample yielded the 29 T cell receptor beta chains listed below, sequenced in a study of regulatory T cells in long-lasting Graves disease. Time point of the sample: newly diagnosed GD, antithyroid drugs for less than 3 months. PBMC RNA served as the TCR library source. HTBI primers from iRepertoire and Arm-PCR of CDR3 regions yielded the TCR beta libraries. A single record per CDR3 protein comes from TCRdb applying MiXCR to the multiplex PCR reads. The data hold about 540,000 distinct CDR3 sequences, with about 14% observed a single time. The sample also formed part of further work on T cells in Graves' hyperthyroidism and ophthalmopathy.

Sequences were derived from peripheral blood mononuclear cells (PBMCs), sampled at new diagnosis, from a patient treated with antithyroid drugs. The receptors derive from a man aged 30 to 45 with Graves disease.

The rearrangement joins TRBV15 to TRBJ2-5, with D possibly being TRBD1 or TRBD2 (5 bases each). The CDR3 contains 17 residues. Germline CDR1 reads LNHNV; CDR2 reads YYDKDF (reference sequence). Trimming removed 1 base from V and 3 bases from J, with 18 bases in between. The CDR3 is CATSRAFRQGRKETQYF. CDR3 DNA: TGTGCCACCAGCAGAGCCTTTAGGCAGGGACGAAAAGAGACCCAGTACTTC.

This clonotype has at least ten counts. The chain has TRBV15 and TRBJ2-1, with TRBD2 matching over 7 bases. Germline V gene lookup returns CDR1 LNHNV and CDR2 YYDKDF (reference sequence). This CDR3 has 16 residues. V dropped 0 bases and J dropped 6; count of bases not matched to a gene: 8. CDR3 protein: CATSRDRLAAINEQFF. The DNA of the CDR3 is TGTGCCACCAGCAGAGACCGACTAGCCGCCATCAATGAGCAGTTCTTC.

At least ten counts were recorded for this clonotype. The chain links TRBV5-1 to TRBJ2-6; a weak D match, TRBD2 (5 bases). Trimming stripped 6 bases from V and 0 bases from J, with 16 bases between. Germline-derived CDR1 and CDR2 are SGHRS and YFSETQ. This CDR3 comprises 17 residues. Here the CDR3 reads CASTAGSATSGANVLTF. CDR3 DNA: TGCGCCAGCACCGCTGGTAGCGCTACCTCTGGGGCCAACGTCCTGACTTTC.

In regard to this clonotype: Likely a read error: the CDR3 ends without its conserved phenylalanine or tryptophan. J is TRBJ2-7 and V is TRBV18, with 7 bases that match TRBD1. After removal of 4 bases from V and 0 bases from J, the junction contained 3 bases not matched to a gene. CDR1 and CDR2 (germline): KGHSH, LQKENI. The CDR3 length is 14 residues. The CDR3: CASSLGQSSYEQYL. The CDR3 coding sequence is TGTGCCAGCTCACTGGGACAGTCCTCCTACGAGCAGTACCTC.

This clonotype was seen ten or more times. The chain employs TRBV5-1 and TRBJ2-2, with 8 nucleotides matching TRBD1. The CDR3 spans 16 residues. Per germline, CDR1 SGHRS and CDR2 YFSETQ. Losses at the gene ends were 2 bases for V and 0 bases for J; bases not matched to a gene: 3. CDR3: CASSFRGQANTGELFF. The CDR3 bases are TGCGCCAGCAGCTTTAGGGGACAGGCGAACACCGGGGAGCTGTTTTTT.

This clonotype was seen just once. This rearrangement joins TRBV19 to TRBJ2-3; no clear D. Trimming took 8 bases from V and 2 from J, leaving 17 bases between them. CDR1 is LNHDA and CDR2 is SQIVND in the germline V gene (reference sequence). The CDR3 length is 15 residues. CDR3 DNA sequence: TGTGCCAGTCAACCTCTGGCGGCCGCCACAGATACGCAGTATTTT. This translates into CASQPLAAATDTQYF. Full variable domain (missing parts from reference TRBV19 and TRBJ2-3): DGGITQSPKYLFRKEGQNVTLSCEQNLNHDAMYWYRQDPGQGLRLIYYSQIVNDFQKGDIAEGYSVSREKKESFPLTVTSAQKNPTAFYLCASQPLAAATDTQYFGPGTRLTVL.

The sample holds many counts of this clonotype. The rearrangement links TRBV27 to TRBJ2-1, with D maybe TRBD2 (5 bases). V gave up 7 bases and J gave up 7 bases, with 17 bases separating them. This CDR3 region has 14 residues. Looked up from germline, CDR1 is MNHEY and CDR2 is SMNVEV (reference sequence). As DNA, the CDR3 is TGTGCCAGCACTCCTTTTGGGAGTGATAATGAGCAGTTCTTC. Residues: CASTPFGSDNEQFF.

On this clonotype: One end of the junction is discordant with germline, which a read error may explain. V is TRBV11-2 and J is TRBJ2-1, with TRBD2 identical over 7 bases. CDR1 and CDR2 from the germline V gene are SGHAT and FQNNGV. CDR3 length equals 19 residues. This CDR3 is CASSLGRLLAVSSYNEQSF. CDR3 DNA: TGTGCCAGCAGCTTAGGACGCCTGCTAGCGGTTAGCTCCTACAATGAGCAGTCCTTC.

In this sample, this clonotype turned up many times. V and J are TRBV12-3 or TRBV12-4 and TRBJ2-1; D is possibly TRBD1 (7 bases). V lost 3 bases and J lost 6, with 15 bases in between. The CDR3 contains 15 residues. CDR3 DNA sequence: TGTGCCAGCAGTTTTGAGGAGGGGGCCCGCAATGAGCAGTTCTTC. It specifies CASSFEEGARNEQFF.

In this sample, this clonotype turned up many times. The chain recombines TRBV6-1 with TRBJ2-7; 10 bases are a match to TRBD2. V gave up 0 bases and J gave up 2 bases; unmatched junction bases: 10. The CDR3 totals 18 residues. The germline V gene has CDR1 MNHNS and CDR2 SASEGT. The CDR3 sequence is CASSEALLLGLAAYEQYF. The CDR3 DNA follows: TGTGCCAGCAGTGAAGCGCTTCTTTTAGGACTAGCGGCCTACGAGCAGTACTTC.

In this sample, this clonotype turned up many times. The chain employs TRBV5-1 and TRBJ2-7, with D maybe TRBD2 (6 bases). The CDR3 extends over 15 amino acids. Deletions cut 2 bases from V and 2 bases from J, with 14 bases between. Germline CDR1 and CDR2: SGHRS and YFSETQ. CDR3 amino acids: CASSFGLSSAYEQYF. Here the CDR3 DNA reads TGCGCCAGCAGCTTCGGACTATCTTCGGCCTACGAGCAGTACTTC. Drawing the rest from reference TRBV5-1 and TRBJ2-7, the complete variable domain is KAGVTQTPRYLIKTRGQQVTLSCSPISGHRSVSWYQQTPGQGLQFLFEYFSETQRNKGNFPGRFSGRQFSNSRSEMNVSTLELGDSALYLCASSFGLSSAYEQYFGPGTRLTVT.

In this sample, this clonotype turned up many times. The J gene is TRBJ2-7, the V gene TRBV27; 8 bases match TRBD2. The length of the CDR3 is 14 residues. Germline V gene data show CDR1 as MNHEY and CDR2 as SMNVEV (reference sequence). V was clipped by 3 bases and J by 3 bases; unmatched bases: 4. The CDR3, as DNA: TGTGCCAGCAGTTTTAGCGGGACCCTCTACGAGCAGTACTTC. This translates into CASSFSGTLYEQYF.

This clonotype came up many times. The chain is built from TRBV29-1 and TRBJ1-2; no firm D call. In germline, CDR1 is SQVTM, CDR2 ANQGSEA. V was pared by 6 bases and J by 3 bases, with 14 bases between. The CDR3 consists of 13 residues. The CDR3 sequence is CSVRVEWDYGYTF. Written as DNA, the CDR3 is TGCAGCGTCCGGGTCGAATGGGACTATGGCTACACCTTC.

This clonotype appeared many times. The chain has TRBV29-1 and TRBJ2-1; D may correspond to TRBD1 or TRBD2 (6 bases each). V dropped 1 base and J dropped 0 bases, with 10 bases sitting between them. The germline V gene encodes CDR1 SQVTM and CDR2 ANQGSEA. CDR3 size: 15 residues. The CDR3 DNA sequence: TGCAGCGTTGAAGTAGCGGACAGCTCCTACAATGAGCAGTTCTTC. As protein: CSVEVADSSYNEQFF.

This clonotype was picked up a small number of times. This sequence joins TRBV12-3 or TRBV12-4 and TRBJ2-3, with 10 bases matching TRBD1. The CDR3 covers 17 residues. J gave up 4 bases and V 1 base, and 8 bases lay outside the gene matches. The chain's CDR3 is CASSLGSRTGGPDTQYF. CDR3 bases: TGTGCCAGCAGTTTAGGATCTCGGACAGGGGGGCCAGATACGCAGTATTTT.

This clonotype has a count of ten or more. CDR3 coding DNA: TGTGCTAGTGGACCTCGGACAGGCGTGATCACAGATACGCAGTATTTT. It yields the protein CASGPRTGVITDTQYF. The chain links TRBV12-5 to TRBJ2-3; 7 bases align to TRBD1. Germline trimming cut 6 bases from V and 2 bases from J; bases unmatched to any gene: 11. The germline V gene encodes CDR1 LGHNT and CDR2 FRNRAP. The CDR3 covers 16 residues.

This clonotype has just a few counts. The V call is TRBV7-9, the J call TRBJ2-2, with 8 bases matching TRBD2. CDR1 and CDR2 (germline): SEHNR, FQNEAQ (reference sequence). The CDR3 covers 15 residues. The J segment lost 5 bases and the V segment lost 7 bases, leaving 9 bases of the junction unmatched. In DNA, the CDR3 is TGTGCCAGCACCAGGCTTGCGGGAGGAACCGGGGAGCTGTTTTTT. It encodes CASTRLAGGTGELFF.

The chain joins TRBV4-1 to TRBJ1-3, with D hard to call. V was cut by 1 base and J by 5 bases, with 3 bases left in between. CDR1 and CDR2 from the germline V gene are MGHRA and YSYEKL. The CDR3 extends over 12 amino acids. The CDR3 nucleotides read TGCGCCAGCAGCCAAGCCCGAAACACCATATATTTT. Its translation is CASSQARNTIYF.

This clonotype has ten or more counts. This chain uses TRBV30 with TRBJ2-1; no clear D. There are 13 residues in the CDR3. Germline V lookup: CDR1 GTSNPN, CDR2 SVGIG (reference sequence). V lost 4 bases, J lost 3 bases, and 10 bases lay in between. Written as DNA, the CDR3 is TGTGCCTGGAACTCACCCAACTACAATGAGCAGTTCTTC. It translates to CAWNSPNYNEQFF.

This clonotype was counted at least ten times. The V gene is TRBV24-1, the J gene TRBJ1-1, with a tentative D call TRBD1 (5 bases). The CDR3 contains 15 residues. Looked up from germline, CDR1 is KGHDR and CDR2 is SFDVKD. V dropped 2 bases and J dropped 2 bases, with 11 bases sitting between them. This CDR3 reads CATSDSGTANTEAFF. DNA of the CDR3: TGTGCCACCAGTGATTCCGGGACGGCCAACACTGAAGCTTTCTTT.

This clonotype was detected a few times. The rearrangement links TRBV12-5 to TRBJ2-4; the match to TRBD1 covers 7 bases. The CDR3 sequence is 14 residues long. Germline V gene sequence: CDR1 LGHNT, CDR2 FRNRAP. J lost 9 bases, V lost 9 bases, and 14 bases had no gene match. This CDR3 reads CASARQGSVGIQYF. CDR3 nucleotides: TGTGCTAGCGCACGACAGGGCTCAGTAGGCATTCAGTACTTC.

This clonotype was found many times. The V and J genes are TRBV15 and TRBJ1-1; D is ambiguous. From germline, CDR1 is LNHNV and CDR2 YYDKDF (reference sequence). This CDR3 is built from 16 residues. Deletions cut 0 bases from V and 4 bases from J, with 15 bases between. This CDR3 reads CATSRDSIGAGTEAFF. CDR3 bases: TGTGCCACCAGCAGAGATTCAATCGGTGCGGGCACTGAAGCTTTCTTT. Variable domain in full (rest from reference TRBV15 and TRBJ1-1): DAMVIQNPRYQVTQFGKPVTLSCSQTLNHNVMYWYQQKSSQAPKLLFHYYDKDFNNEADTPDNFQSRRPNTSFCFLDIRSPGLGDTAMYLCATSRDSIGAGTEAFFGQGTRLTVV.

This clonotype was seen a few times. The chain is built from TRBV7-9 and TRBJ2-3, with D hard to call. V shed 8 bases and J shed 2 bases, with 14 bases lying between them. This CDR3 comprises 14 residues. Germline lookup yields CDR1 SEHNR and CDR2 FQNEAQ (reference sequence). CDR3 residues: CASGRRVDTDTQYF. The CDR3 DNA reads as TGTGCCAGCGGTCGCCGAGTTGACACAGATACGCAGTATTTT.

The chain has TRBV6-5 and TRBJ1-3, with TRBD1 as a possible D gene (5 bases). V lost 2 bases and J lost 3, with 11 bases in between. Germline V lookup: CDR1 MNHEY, CDR2 SVGAGI. The CDR3 sequence is 15 residues long. The CDR3 loop is CASSYGGDFGNTIYF. The CDR3, as DNA: TGTGCCAGCAGTTACGGGGGTGACTTTGGAAACACCATATATTTT.

This clonotype was detected many times. This chain joins TRBV6-2 or TRBV6-3 and TRBJ2-1; 9 nucleotides match TRBD1. The CDR3 is 12 residues long. Trimming at V came to 6 bases and at J to 12 bases, leaving 6 bases not matched to a gene. Germline-derived CDR1 and CDR2 are MNHEY and SVGEGT. The CDR3 sequence is CASSQTGGRQFF. CDR3 coding DNA: TGTGCCAGCAGCCAGACAGGGGGTAGGCAGTTCTTC.

This clonotype was seen many times. V gene TRBV2 combines with J gene TRBJ1-1; tentatively, D is TRBD1 (5 bases). This CDR3 has 14 residues. V lost 10 bases and J 1 base, leaving 16 bases between the germline ends. The germline gives CDR1 SNHLY, CDR2 FYNNEI. The chain's CDR3 is CAIAPDTSNTEAFF. DNA for the CDR3: TGTGCCATAGCCCCGGACACTTCGAACACTGAAGCTTTCTTT.

Regarding this clonotype: The CDR3 does not end in the conserved phenylalanine or tryptophan, so this is likely a read error. This rearrangement joins TRBV6-1 to TRBJ2-7; the D gene is possibly TRBD1 (5 bases). Trimming stripped 1 base from V and 0 bases from J, with 10 bases between. Germline assignment: CDR1 MNHNS and CDR2 SASEGT. The CDR3 totals 15 residues. The CDR3 coding sequence is TGTGCCAGCAGTGAAGGGACACCCGTCTCCTACGAGCAGTACCTC. It codes for CASSEGTPVSYEQYL.

This clonotype occurred a few times. The J gene is TRBJ2-2, the V gene TRBV10-3; 7 bases map to TRBD1. V was clipped by 10 bases and J by 1 base; unmatched bases: 21. Germline CDR1 is ENHRY and CDR2 is SYGVKD. This CDR3 is 19 amino acids long. The CDR3 DNA is TGTGCCAGCAGCCACCTTTGGACAGGAGATGCCGAGAACACCGGGGAGCTGTTTTTT. Translation gives CASSHLWTGDAENTGELFF.

This clonotype showed up many times. This rearrangement joins TRBV11-2 to TRBJ1-3; no definite D call. The CDR3 extends over 15 amino acids. Germline V lookup: CDR1 SGHAT, CDR2 FQNNGV. V gave up 1 base and J gave up 2 bases, with 9 bases separating them. The CDR3 protein is CASSLAGTAGNTIYF. CDR3 sequence (DNA): TGTGCCAGCAGCTTAGCTGGTACAGCTGGAAACACCATATATTTT.